A selection of T cell receptor beta chains follows, all from one sample in a study of T cells in Graves' hyperthyroidism and ophthalmopathy. TCRdb used MiXCR to reprocess the multiplex PCR reads, holding one entry per CDR3 protein. The sample includes fewer than 110,000 distinct CDR3 sequences, about 17% of them seen just once. Material: blood. The receptors here all came from a woman aged 45 to 65 with Graves' hyperthyroidism. CDR3s include the opening cysteine and the closing phenylalanine or tryptophan. A D gene is named only where the DNA matches it firmly. For some rows the clone size is stated as once, few or many, or as a class when expanded; others skip it.

D: NA; J: TRBJ1-1; V: TRBV5-6; size: many; DNA: TGTGCCAGCATCCTTGGTTTAGACAAGAACACTGAAGCTTTCTTT; CDR3: CASILGLDKNTEAFF
D: NA; J: TRBJ1-2; V: TRBV28; size: many; DNA: TGTGCCAGCAGTTTAGGCCGATGGGACTATGGCTACACCTTC; CDR3: CASSLGRWDYGYTF
D: NA; J: TRBJ2-2; V: TRBV5-4; size: NA; DNA: TGTGCCAGCAGCTCCAACCTAGCCACCGGGGAGCTGTTTTTT; CDR3: CASSSNLATGELFF
D: TRBD1; J: TRBJ1-2; V: TRBV28; size: many; DNA: TGTGCCAGCAGTTTAGGAGGACAGGGGGCTTTTGGCTACACCTTC; CDR3: CASSLGGQGAFGYTF
D: NA; J: TRBJ1-5; V: TRBV7-8; size: many; DNA: TGTGCCAGCAGCAAATCGGAACAGAACAATCAGCCCCAGCATTTT; CDR3: CASSKSEQNNQPQHF
D: NA; J: TRBJ2-7; V: TRBV25-1; size: many; DNA: TGTGCCAGCGGCAGGGGCGGCGGGTACGAGCAGTACTTC; CDR3: CASGRGGGYEQYF
D: TRBD1; J: TRBJ1-1; V: TRBV5-1; size: many; DNA: TGCGCCAGCAGCTTGGGCAGACAGGGAGTTGAAGCTTTCTTT; CDR3: CASSLGRQGVEAFF
D: NA; J: TRBJ1-6; V: TRBV7-9; size: many; DNA: TGTGCCAGCAGCCCCGACATGGGGAATTCACCCCTCCACTTT; CDR3: CASSPDMGNSPLHF
D: NA; J: TRBJ2-3; V: TRBV30; size: many; DNA: TGTGCCTGGAGTCTACAGGCGGATACGCAGTATTTT; CDR3: CAWSLQADTQYF
D: TRBD1; J: TRBJ2-5; V: TRBV28; size: many; DNA: TGTGCCAGCAGTTCAAACTCTTTATGGACAGGGGGCGCCCCCCAAGAGACCCAGTACTTC; CDR3: CASSSNSLWTGGAPQETQYF
D: TRBD1; J: TRBJ2-1; V: TRBV20-1; size: once; DNA: TGCAGTGCCCCATTCCTGGACAGGGGGCACGAGCAGTTCTTC; CDR3: CSAPFLDRGHEQFF
D: TRBD1; J: TRBJ2-6; V: TRBV27; size: many; DNA: TGTGCCAGCAGTCTCACAGGGGCTGGGGCCAACGTCCTGACTTTC; CDR3: CASSLTGAGANVLTF
D: NA; J: TRBJ1-4; V: TRBV2; size: NA; DNA: TGTGCCAGCAGAATGACAGACAATAATGAAAAACTGTTTTTT; CDR3: CASRMTDNNEKLFF
D: NA; J: TRBJ1-2; V: TRBV12-3/TRBV12-4; size: many; DNA: TGTGCCAGCAGTTTAGGCCGAGTTAACTATGGCTACACCTTC; CDR3: CASSLGRVNYGYTF
D: TRBD1; J: TRBJ1-2; V: TRBV20-1; size: many; DNA: TGCAGTGCTAGAGATCAGGGCGACAGGGGAGATGGCTACACCTTC; CDR3: CSARDQGDRGDGYTF
D: NA; J: TRBJ2-1; V: TRBV7-3; size: few; DNA: TGTGCCAGCAGCTTTCTCGGGAGTCGGTCCTACAATGAGCAGTTCTTC; CDR3: CASSFLGSRSYNEQFF